This T cell receptor beta chain was sequenced for a study of blood T cells in healthy people across ages. Extraction yielded at least 6 micrograms of total RNA per sample. CDR1 is MDHEN, CDR2 SYDVKM, per germline. CDR3 size: 15 residues. This clonotype was observed a few times. Primers used in a second PCR of about 7 to 11 cycles were a sample-barcoded 5' primer and a J-beta primer mix. TCRdb recomputed calls from the 5' RACE reads with MiXCR, one row per CDR3 protein. Of 550,000 to 750,000 distinct CDR3 sequences detected, around 21% appear once; the ten largest clones hold 3% to 4%. The sample taken for sequencing was blood. The TCR sequence derives from a man aged 65 to 85 in good health. The genes are TRBV28 and TRBJ2-1; 10 nucleotides line up with TRBD1. The J call may be faulty, since TRBJ2-7 better matches the DNA end. Written as DNA, the CDR3 is TGTGCCAGCAGTATACTTGGACAGGGGGCCTACGAGCAGTACTTC. Translation gives CASSILGQGAYEQYF.